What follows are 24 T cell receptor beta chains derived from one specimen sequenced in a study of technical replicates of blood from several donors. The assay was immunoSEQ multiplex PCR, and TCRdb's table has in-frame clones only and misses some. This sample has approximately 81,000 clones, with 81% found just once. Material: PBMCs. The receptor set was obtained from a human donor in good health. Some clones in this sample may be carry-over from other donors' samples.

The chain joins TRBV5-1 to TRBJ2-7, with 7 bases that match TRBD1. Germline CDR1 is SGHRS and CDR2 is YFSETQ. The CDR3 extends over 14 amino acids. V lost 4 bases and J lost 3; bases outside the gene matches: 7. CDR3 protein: CASSVSTGRYEQYF. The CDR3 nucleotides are TGCGCCAGCAGCGTATCGACAGGGCGCTACGAGCAGTACTTC.

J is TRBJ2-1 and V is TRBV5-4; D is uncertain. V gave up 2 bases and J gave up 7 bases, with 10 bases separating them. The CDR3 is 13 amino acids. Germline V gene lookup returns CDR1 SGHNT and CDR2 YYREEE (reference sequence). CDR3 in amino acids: CASSLIDGNEQFF. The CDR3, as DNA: TGTGCCAGCAGCTTAATCGACGGGAATGAGCAGTTCTTC.

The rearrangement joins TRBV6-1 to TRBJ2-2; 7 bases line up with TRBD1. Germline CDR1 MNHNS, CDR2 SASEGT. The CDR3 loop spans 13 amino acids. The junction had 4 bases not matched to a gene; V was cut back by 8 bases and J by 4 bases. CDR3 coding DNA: TGTGCCAGCCCGGGACAGATCACCGGGGAGCTGTTTTTT. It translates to CASPGQITGELFF.

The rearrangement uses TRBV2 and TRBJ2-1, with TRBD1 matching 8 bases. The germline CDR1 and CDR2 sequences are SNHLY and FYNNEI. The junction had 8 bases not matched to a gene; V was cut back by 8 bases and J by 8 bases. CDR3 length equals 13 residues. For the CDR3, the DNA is TGTGCCAGCGGTGGACAGGGTTTCGATGAGCAGTTCTTC. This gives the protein CASGGQGFDEQFF.

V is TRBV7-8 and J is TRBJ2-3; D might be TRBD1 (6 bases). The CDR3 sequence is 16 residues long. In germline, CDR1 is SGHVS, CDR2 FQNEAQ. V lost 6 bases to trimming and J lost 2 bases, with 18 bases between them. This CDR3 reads CASRKLGAGNTDTQYF. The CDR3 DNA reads TGTGCCAGCAGAAAATTGGGGGCGGGCAACACAGATACGCAGTATTTT.

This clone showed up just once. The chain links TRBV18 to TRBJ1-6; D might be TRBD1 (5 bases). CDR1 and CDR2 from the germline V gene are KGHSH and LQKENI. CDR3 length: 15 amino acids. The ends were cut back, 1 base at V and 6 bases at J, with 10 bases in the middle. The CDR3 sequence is CASSPLGQANSPLHF. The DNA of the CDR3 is TGTGCCAGCTCACCACTGGGGCAGGCTAATTCACCCCTCCACTTT. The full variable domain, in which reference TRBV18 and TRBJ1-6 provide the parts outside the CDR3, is NAGVMQNPRHLVRRRGQEARLRCSPMKGHSHVYWYRQLPEEGLKFMVYLQKENIIDESGMPKERFSAEFPKEGPSILRIQQVVRGDSAAYFCASSPLGQANSPLHFGNGTRLTVT.

In DNA, the CDR3 is TGCAGCGTGGCCCCCGCGACAAATAATCAGCCCCAGCATTTT. Protein product: CSVAPATNNQPQHF. The rearrangement links TRBV29-1 to TRBJ1-5; no clear D. CDR3 length: 14 amino acids. V lost 6 bases and J lost 4, with 16 bases in between. The germline V gene has CDR1 SQVTM and CDR2 ANQGSEA.

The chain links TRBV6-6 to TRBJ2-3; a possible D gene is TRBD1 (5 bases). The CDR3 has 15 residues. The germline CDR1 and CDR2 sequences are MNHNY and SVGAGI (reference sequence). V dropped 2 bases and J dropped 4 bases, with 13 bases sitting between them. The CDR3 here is CASSYSQGSADTQYF. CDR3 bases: TGTGCCAGCAGTTACAGCCAGGGCTCTGCAGATACGCAGTATTTT.

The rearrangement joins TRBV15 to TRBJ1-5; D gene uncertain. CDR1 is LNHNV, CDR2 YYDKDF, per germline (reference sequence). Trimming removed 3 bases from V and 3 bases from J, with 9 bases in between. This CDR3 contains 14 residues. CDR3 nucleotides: TGTGCCACCAGCAGGGATGGAGTCAATCAGCCCCAGCATTTT. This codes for CATSRDGVNQPQHF.

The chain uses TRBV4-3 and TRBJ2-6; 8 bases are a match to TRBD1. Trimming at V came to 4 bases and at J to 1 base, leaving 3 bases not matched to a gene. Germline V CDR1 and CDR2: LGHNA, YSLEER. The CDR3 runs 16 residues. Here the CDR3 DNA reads TGCGCCAGCAGCCGGAACAGGGGGTCTGGGGCCAACGTCCTGACTTTC. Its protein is CASSRNRGSGANVLTF.

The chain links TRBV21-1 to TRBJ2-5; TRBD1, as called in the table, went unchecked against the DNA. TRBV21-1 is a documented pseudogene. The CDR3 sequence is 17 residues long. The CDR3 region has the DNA TGTGCCAGCAGCAGATTGGTGGACAGGGGACCACAAGAGACCCAGTACTTC. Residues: CASSRLVDRGPQETQYF.

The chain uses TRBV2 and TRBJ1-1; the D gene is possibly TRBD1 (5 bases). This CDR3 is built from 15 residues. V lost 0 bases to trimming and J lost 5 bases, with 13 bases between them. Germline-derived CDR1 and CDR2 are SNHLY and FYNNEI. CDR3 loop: CASSEALGGWTEAFF. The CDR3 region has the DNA TGTGCCAGCAGTGAAGCGCTTGGGGGGTGGACTGAAGCTTTCTTT.

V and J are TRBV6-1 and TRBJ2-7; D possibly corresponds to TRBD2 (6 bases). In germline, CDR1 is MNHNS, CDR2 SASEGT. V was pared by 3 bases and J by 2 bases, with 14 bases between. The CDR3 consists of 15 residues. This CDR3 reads CASSDWDLPTYEQYF. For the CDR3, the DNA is TGTGCCAGCAGTGATTGGGACTTACCCACCTACGAGCAGTACTTC.

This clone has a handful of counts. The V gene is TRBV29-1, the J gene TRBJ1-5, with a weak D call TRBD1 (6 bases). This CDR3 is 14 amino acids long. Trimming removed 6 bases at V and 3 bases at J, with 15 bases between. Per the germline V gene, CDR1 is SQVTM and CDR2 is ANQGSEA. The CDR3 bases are TGCAGCGTGGCAGAAGGGACAACCAATCAGCCCCAGCATTTT. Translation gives CSVAEGTTNQPQHF.

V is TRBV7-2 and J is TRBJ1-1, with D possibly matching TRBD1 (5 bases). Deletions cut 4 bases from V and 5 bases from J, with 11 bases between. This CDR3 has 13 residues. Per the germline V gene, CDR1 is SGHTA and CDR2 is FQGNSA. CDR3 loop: CASSSQTVTEAFF. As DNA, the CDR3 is TGTGCCAGCAGCTCCCAGACAGTTACTGAAGCTTTCTTT.

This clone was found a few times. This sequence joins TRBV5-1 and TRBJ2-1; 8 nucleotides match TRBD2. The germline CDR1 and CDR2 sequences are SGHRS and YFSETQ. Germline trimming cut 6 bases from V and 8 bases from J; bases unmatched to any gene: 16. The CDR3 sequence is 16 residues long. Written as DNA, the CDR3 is TGCGCCAGCACTTCTGGAAGCGGGAGTTTGGGGGATGAGCAGTTCTTC. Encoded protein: CASTSGSGSLGDEQFF.

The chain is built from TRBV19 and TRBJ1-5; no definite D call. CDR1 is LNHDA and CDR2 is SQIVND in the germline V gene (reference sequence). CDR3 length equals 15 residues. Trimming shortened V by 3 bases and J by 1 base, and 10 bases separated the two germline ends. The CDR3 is CASSMPPRSNQPQHF. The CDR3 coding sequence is TGTGCCAGTAGTATGCCGCCCCGGAGCAATCAGCCCCAGCATTTT.

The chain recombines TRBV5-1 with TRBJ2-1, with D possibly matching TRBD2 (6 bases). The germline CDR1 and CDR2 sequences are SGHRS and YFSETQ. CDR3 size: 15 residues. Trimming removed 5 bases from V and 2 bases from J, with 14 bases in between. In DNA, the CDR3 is TGCGCCAGCAGACAGACTAGTTCCACCTACAATGAGCAGTTCTTC. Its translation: CASRQTSSTYNEQFF.

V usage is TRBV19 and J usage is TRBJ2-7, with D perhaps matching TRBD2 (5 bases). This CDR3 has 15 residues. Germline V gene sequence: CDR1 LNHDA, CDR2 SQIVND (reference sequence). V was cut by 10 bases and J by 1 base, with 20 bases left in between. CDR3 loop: CATRPGAEPSYEQYF. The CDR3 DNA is TGTGCCACGCGACCCGGAGCGGAACCTTCCTACGAGCAGTACTTC.

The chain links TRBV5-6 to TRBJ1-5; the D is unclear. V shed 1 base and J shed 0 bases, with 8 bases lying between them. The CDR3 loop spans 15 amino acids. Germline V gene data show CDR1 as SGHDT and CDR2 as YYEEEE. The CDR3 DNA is TGTGCCAGCAGCTTGAGAGGGTTTAGCAATCAGCCCCAGCATTTT. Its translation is CASSLRGFSNQPQHF.

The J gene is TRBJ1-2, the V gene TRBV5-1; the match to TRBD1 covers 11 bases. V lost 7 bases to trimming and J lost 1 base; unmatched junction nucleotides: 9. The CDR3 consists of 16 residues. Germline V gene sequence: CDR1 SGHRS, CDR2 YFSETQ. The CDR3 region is CASVPWTGGGNYGYTF. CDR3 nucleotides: TGCGCCAGCGTTCCGTGGACAGGGGGCGGTAACTATGGCTACACCTTC.

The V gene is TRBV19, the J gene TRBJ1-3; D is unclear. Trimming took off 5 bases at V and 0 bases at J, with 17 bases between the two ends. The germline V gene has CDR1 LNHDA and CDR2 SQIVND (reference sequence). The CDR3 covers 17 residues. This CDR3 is CASSHTQSGSSGNTIYF. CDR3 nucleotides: TGTGCCAGTAGTCATACGCAATCCGGGAGCTCTGGAAACACCATATATTTT.

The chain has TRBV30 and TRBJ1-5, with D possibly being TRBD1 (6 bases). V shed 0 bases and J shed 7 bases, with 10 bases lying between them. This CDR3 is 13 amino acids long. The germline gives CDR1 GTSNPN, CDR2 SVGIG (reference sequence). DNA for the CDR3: TGTGCCTGGAGTGTACAGGGTGGGCAGCCCCAGCATTTT. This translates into CAWSVQGGQPQHF.

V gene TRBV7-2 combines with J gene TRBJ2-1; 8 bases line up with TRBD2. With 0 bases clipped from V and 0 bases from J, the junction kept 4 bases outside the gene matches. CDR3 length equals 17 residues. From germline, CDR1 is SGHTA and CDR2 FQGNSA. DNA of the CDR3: TGTGCCAGCAGCTTAGCCTCTAGCGGGCGCTCCTACAATGAGCAGTTCTTC. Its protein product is CASSLASSGRSYNEQFF.